This TCR beta chain appears in the sequencing data of a study of cytomegalovirus exposure and HLA in healthy donors. The study, taken as a whole, reports: Presence/absence results assume similar sequencing depth per donor, which may not hold. More than 150 TCR beta chains were listed as cytomegalovirus-associated. Later analysis identified a missense DCLRE1C variant that was linked to TCR beta V- and J-gene trimming.

60 Vbeta and 13 Jbeta primers were used in PCR. Clones were read by immunoSEQ multiplex PCR, and TCRdb kept only the in-frame ones, dropping some. The top ten hold 12% to 15% of the sample, which has about 64,000 clones, approximately 70% seen once. This clone was recorded a few times. Its matching antigen is unknown. The CDR3 covers 16 residues. Germline-derived CDR1 and CDR2 are MNHEY and SVGAGI. Trimming stripped 0 bases from V and 4 bases from J, with 13 bases between. The sequence was obtained from a male donor in good health and CMV-seropositive. Sequenced input: PBMCs. V is TRBV6-5 and J is TRBJ1-5, with a possible D match to TRBD1 (6 bases). As DNA, the CDR3 is TGTGCCAGCAGTTACTCATCCAGGGGCGGGAATCAGCCCCAGCATTTT. Residues: CASSYSSRGGNQPQHF.